This is a list of T cell receptor beta chains from one sample in a study of T cell repertoires in cytomegalovirus infection. TCRdb re-called the reads with MiXCR, one entry per CDR3 protein. The table includes 290,000 or so distinct CDR3 sequences, 25% detected once. Sample: PBMCs. The receptors here all came from a human donor in good health (CMV status not recorded). Some clones in this sample may be carry-over from other donors' samples. The CDR3 runs from the conserved cysteine through the conserved F or W. D genes are given only for firm matches. Rows give clone size only sometimes, using once, few, many, or a class for an expanded clone.

clone size,V gene,J gene,CDR3 length,D gene,CDR3 DNA,CDR3 protein
many,TRBV6-1,TRBJ2-1,15,TRBD2,TGTGCCAGCAGTCCGCTAGCGGGAGGGCCCGATGAGCAGTTCTTC,CASSPLAGGPDEQFF
NA,TRBV5-4,TRBJ2-5,14,NA,TGTGCCAGCAGCCCCGGGACGGACCAAGAGACCCAGTACTTC,CASSPGTDQETQYF
NA,TRBV6-6,TRBJ1-5,15,NA,TGTGCCAGCAGTTACTACGCGGATAGCAATCAGCCCCAGCATTTT,CASSYYADSNQPQHF
NA,TRBV18,TRBJ1-2,15,NA,TGTGCCAGCTCACCACCGGTTACAGGCTTCTCTGGCTACACCTTC,CASSPPVTGFSGYTF
few,TRBV28,TRBJ2-2,12,NA,TGTGCCAGCAGTGGACAGACCGGGGAGCTGTTTTTT,CASSGQTGELFF
NA,TRBV28,TRBJ1-5,15,TRBD1,TGTGCCAGTGAGGGACAGGGCCCTAGCAATCAGCCCCAGCATTTT,CASEGQGPSNQPQHF
NA,TRBV20-1,TRBJ1-1,14,NA,TGCAGTGCTAGTGGGCAGGAGGCATACACTGAAGCTTTCTTT,CSASGQEAYTEAFF
few,TRBV7-9,TRBJ2-1,13,NA,TGTGCCAGCAGCCGGTTGGGGGACAATGAGCAGTTCTTC,CASSRLGDNEQFF
NA,TRBV4-1,TRBJ2-7,15,NA,TGTGCCAGCAGCATAGAGGGGGGTATCCTCTACGAGCAGTACTTC,CASSIEGGILYEQYF
few,TRBV4-3,TRBJ1-1,16,NA,TGCGCCAGCAGCCAAGATGCCAGGAACATGAACACTGAAGCTTTCTTT,CASSQDARNMNTEAFF
NA,TRBV4-1,TRBJ2-5,12,NA,TGCGCCAGCAGCCATCCTGGGGAGACCCAGTACTTC,CASSHPGETQYF
NA,TRBV28,TRBJ1-5,17,TRBD1,TGTGCCAGCAGAGGAAACAGGGGGCTAACCTCAAATCAGCCCCAGCATTTT,CASRGNRGLTSNQPQHF
many,TRBV11-2,TRBJ2-6,18,TRBD1,TGTGCCAGCAGCTCTCCCCGGGACAGGGGGCCTGGGGCCAACGTCCTGACTTTC,CASSSPRDRGPGANVLTF
many,TRBV7-2,TRBJ2-7,15,NA,TGTGCCAGCAGCCATCCTAGCGCGAGCTCCTACGAGCAGTACTTC,CASSHPSASSYEQYF
many,TRBV7-2,TRBJ2-5,12,NA,TGTGCCAGCAGCTTAGTTTCGGAGACCCAGTACTTC,CASSLVSETQYF
NA,TRBV10-3,TRBJ2-7,14,TRBD2,TGTGCCATCAGCGGGACTAGCGTAACCTACGAGCAGTACTTC,CAISGTSVTYEQYF
many,TRBV7-2,TRBJ2-1,15,NA,TGTGCCAGCAGTTCCACCCAGACTAGTATCAATGAGCAGTTCTTC,CASSSTQTSINEQFF
NA,TRBV28,TRBJ1-4,14,NA,TGTGCCAGCAGTTTAGTGCCCGTAGGAGAAAAACTGTTTTTT,CASSLVPVGEKLFF
NA,TRBV3-1,TRBJ1-1,14,NA,TGTGCCAGCAGCCAAGATAACCTGGGCACTGAAGCTTTCTTT,CASSQDNLGTEAFF
many,TRBV6-1,TRBJ2-5,14,TRBD1,TGTGCCAGCAAAATGGGCAGGGGGCAAGAGACCCAGTACTTC,CASKMGRGQETQYF